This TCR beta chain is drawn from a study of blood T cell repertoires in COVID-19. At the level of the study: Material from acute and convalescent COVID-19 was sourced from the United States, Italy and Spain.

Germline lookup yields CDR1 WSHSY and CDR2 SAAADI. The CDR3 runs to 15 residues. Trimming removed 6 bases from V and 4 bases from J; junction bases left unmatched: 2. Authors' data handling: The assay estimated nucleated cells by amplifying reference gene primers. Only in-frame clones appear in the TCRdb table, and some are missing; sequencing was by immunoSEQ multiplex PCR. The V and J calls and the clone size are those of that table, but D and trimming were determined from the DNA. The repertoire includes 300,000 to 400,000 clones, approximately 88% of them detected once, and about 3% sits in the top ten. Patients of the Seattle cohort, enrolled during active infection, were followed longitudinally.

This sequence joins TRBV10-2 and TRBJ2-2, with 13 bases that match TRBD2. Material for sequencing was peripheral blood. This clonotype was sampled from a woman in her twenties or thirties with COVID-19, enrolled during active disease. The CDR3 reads CASRGTSGVTGELFF. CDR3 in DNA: TGCGCCAGCAGGGGGACTAGCGGGGTCACCGGGGAGCTGTTTTTT.